The T cell receptor beta chain described here comes from a study of identifying expanded T cells in peripheral blood. During the collection period, no donor immune events like infections were recorded. This clone was recorded a few times. The protocol was immunoSEQ multiplex PCR, while the TCRdb copy is restricted to in-frame clones and leaves out a portion. The top ten clones hold roughly 19% of a sample with more than 50,000 clones, around 83% of them seen once. The CDR3 totals 16 residues. CDR1 and CDR2 (germline): SGHVS, FQNEAQ. V lost 2 bases, J lost 2 bases, and 13 bases lay in between. This receptor was identified in a person aged 18 to 70 in good health. The V call is TRBV7-8, the J call TRBJ2-1; D unclear. Sequencing was done on a sample of blood. The CDR3 loop reads CASSLIGVSAYNEQFF. DNA for the CDR3: TGTGCCAGCAGCTTAATAGGAGTTTCCGCCTACAATGAGCAGTTCTTC.